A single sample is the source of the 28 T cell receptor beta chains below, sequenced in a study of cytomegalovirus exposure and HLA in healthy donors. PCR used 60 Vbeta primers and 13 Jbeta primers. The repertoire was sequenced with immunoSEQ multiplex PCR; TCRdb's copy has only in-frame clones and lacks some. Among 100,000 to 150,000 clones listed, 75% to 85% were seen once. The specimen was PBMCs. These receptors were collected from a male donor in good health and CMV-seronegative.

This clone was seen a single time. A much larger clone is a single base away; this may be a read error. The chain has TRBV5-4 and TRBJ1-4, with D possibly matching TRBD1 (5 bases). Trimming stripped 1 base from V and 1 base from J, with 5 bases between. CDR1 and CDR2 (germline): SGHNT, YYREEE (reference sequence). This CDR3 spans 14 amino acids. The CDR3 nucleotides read TGTGCCAGCAGCTTGCAGGGAACTAATGAAAAACTGTTTTTT. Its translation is CASSLQGTNEKLFF.

The CDR3 DNA follows: TGTGCCAGCAGAGACTCAAGGGGGCCGTACAATAATTCACCCCTCCACTTT. It yields the protein CASRDSRGPYNNSPLHF. The chain carries TRBV2 and TRBJ1-6; 7 nucleotides line up with TRBD1. Per germline, CDR1 SNHLY and CDR2 FYNNEI. Unmatched junction bases numbered 13, after V lost 6 bases and J lost 5 bases. CDR3 size: 17 residues.

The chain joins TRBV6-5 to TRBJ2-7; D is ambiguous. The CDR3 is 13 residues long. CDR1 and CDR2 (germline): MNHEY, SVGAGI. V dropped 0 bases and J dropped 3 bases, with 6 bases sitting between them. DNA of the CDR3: TGTGCCAGCAGTTACTCGAGGAGCTACGAGCAGTACTTC. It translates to CASSYSRSYEQYF.

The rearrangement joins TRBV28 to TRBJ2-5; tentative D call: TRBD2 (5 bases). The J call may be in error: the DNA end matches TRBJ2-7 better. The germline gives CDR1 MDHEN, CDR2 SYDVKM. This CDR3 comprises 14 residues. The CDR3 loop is CASHGETSSYEQYF. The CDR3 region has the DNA TGTGCCAGCCACGGGGAGACCAGCTCCTACGAGCAGTACTTC.

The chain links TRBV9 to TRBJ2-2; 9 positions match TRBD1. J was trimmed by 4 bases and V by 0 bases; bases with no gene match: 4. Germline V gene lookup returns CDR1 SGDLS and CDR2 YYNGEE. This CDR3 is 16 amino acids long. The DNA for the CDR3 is TGTGCCAGCAGCGTAGGAGGGACAGGGTCCACCGGGGAGCTGTTTTTT. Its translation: CASSVGGTGSTGELFF.

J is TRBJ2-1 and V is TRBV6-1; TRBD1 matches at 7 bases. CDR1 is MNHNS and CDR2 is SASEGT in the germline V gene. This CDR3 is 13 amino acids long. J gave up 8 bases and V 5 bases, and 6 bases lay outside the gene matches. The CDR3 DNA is TGTGCCAGCAGTACCCGACAGGGTCATGAGCAGTTCTTC. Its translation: CASSTRQGHEQFF.

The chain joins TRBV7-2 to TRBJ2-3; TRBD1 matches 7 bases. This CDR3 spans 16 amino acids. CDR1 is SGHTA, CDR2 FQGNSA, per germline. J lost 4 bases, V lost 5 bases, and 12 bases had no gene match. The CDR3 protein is CASSPHRGSWSDTQYF. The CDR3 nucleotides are TGTGCCAGCAGCCCTCACAGGGGCTCCTGGTCAGATACGCAGTATTTT.

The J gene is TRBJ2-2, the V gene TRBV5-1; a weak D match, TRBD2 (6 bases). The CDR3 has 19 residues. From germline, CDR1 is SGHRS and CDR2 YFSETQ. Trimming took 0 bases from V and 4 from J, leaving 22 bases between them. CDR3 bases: TGCGCCAGCAGCTTGGCGCGGGGATCCCTTTGGTCGTCCACCGGGGAGCTGTTTTTT. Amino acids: CASSLARGSLWSSTGELFF.

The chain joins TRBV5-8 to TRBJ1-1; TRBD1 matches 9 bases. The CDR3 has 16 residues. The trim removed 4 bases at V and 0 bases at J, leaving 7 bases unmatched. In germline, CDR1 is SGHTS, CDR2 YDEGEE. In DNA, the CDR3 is TGTGCCAGCAGCCAGTGGACAGGGGACTTGAACACTGAAGCTTTCTTT. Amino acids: CASSQWTGDLNTEAFF.

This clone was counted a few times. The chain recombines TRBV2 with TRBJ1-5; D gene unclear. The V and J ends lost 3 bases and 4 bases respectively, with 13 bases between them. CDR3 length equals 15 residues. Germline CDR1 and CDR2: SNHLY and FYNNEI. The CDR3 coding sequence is TGTGCCAGCAGTGAGAACCATATAGCAAATCAGCCCCAGCATTTT. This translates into CASSENHIANQPQHF. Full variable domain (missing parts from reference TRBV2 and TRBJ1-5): EPEVTQTPSHQVTQMGQEVILRCVPISNHLYFYWYRQILGQKVEFLVSFYNNEISEKSEIFDDQFSVERPDGSNFTLKIRSTKLEDSAMYFCASSENHIANQPQHFGDGTRLSIL.

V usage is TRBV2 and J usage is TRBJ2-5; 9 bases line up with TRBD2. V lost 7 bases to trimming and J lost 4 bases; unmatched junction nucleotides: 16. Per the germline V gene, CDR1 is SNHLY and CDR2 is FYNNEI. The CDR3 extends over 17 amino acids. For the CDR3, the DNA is TGTGCCAGCACCCCTAGGTTAGCGGGGGCCTTGCGAGAGACCCAGTACTTC. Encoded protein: CASTPRLAGALRETQYF.

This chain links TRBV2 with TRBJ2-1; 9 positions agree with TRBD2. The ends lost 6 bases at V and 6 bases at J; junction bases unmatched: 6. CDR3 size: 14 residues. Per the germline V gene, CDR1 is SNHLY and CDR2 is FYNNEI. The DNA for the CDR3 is TGTGCCAGCAGCATGGGACTAGCCGTCAATGAGCAGTTCTTC. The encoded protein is CASSMGLAVNEQFF.

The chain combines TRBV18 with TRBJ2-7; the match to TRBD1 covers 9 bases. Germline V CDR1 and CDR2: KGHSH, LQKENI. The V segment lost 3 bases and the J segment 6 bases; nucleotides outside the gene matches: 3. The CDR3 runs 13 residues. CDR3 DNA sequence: TGTGCCAGCTCACCTTCACAGGGGGCCGAGCAGTACTTC. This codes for CASSPSQGAEQYF.

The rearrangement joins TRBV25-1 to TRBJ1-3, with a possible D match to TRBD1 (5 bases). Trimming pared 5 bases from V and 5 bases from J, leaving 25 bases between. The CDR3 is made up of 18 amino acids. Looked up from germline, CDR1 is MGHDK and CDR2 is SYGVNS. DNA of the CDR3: TGTGCCAGCAGTCCCCACCTTGGGGGGATAGGCGATCGAAACACCATATATTTT. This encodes CASSPHLGGIGDRNTIYF.

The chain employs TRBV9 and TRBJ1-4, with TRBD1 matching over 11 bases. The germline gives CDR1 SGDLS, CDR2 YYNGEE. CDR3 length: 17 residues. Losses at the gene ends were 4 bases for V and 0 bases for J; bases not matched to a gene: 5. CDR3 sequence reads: CASSRGQGEATNEKLFF. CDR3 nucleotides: TGTGCCAGCAGCCGGGGACAGGGGGAGGCAACTAATGAAAAACTGTTTTTT. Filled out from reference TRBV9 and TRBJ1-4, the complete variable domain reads DSGVTQTPKHLITATGQRVTLRCSPRSGDLSVYWYQQSLDQGLQFLIQYYNGEERAKGNILERFSAQQFPDLHSELNLSSLELGDSALYFCASSRGQGEATNEKLFFGSGTQLSVL.

The CDR3 is CASRQGSTDTQYF. The CDR3 DNA sequence: TGTGCCAGCAGACAGGGTAGCACAGATACGCAGTATTTT. The gene calls are TRBV2 and TRBJ2-3, with a tentative D call TRBD1 (6 bases). The germline V and J ends were trimmed by 6 bases and 0 bases, with 7 bases remaining between them. This CDR3 has 13 amino acids. Looked up from germline, CDR1 is SNHLY and CDR2 is FYNNEI.

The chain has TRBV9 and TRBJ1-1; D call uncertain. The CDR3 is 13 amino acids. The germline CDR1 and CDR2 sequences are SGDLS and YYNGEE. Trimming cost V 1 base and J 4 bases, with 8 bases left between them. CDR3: CASSVRGATEAFF. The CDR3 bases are TGTGCCAGCAGCGTACGGGGAGCCACTGAAGCTTTCTTT.

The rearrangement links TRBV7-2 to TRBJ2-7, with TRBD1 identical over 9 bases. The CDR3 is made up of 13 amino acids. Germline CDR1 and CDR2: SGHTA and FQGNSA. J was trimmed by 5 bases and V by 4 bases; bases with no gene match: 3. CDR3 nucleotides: TGTGCCAGCAGCTCCGGACAGGGGAACGAGCAGTACTTC. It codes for CASSSGQGNEQYF. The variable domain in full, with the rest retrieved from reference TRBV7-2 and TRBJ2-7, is GAGVSQSPSNKVTEKGKDVELRCDPISGHTALYWYRQSLGQGLEFLIYFQGNSAPDKSGLPSDRFSAERTGGSVSTLTIQRTQQEDSAVYLCASSSGQGNEQYFGPGTRLTVT.

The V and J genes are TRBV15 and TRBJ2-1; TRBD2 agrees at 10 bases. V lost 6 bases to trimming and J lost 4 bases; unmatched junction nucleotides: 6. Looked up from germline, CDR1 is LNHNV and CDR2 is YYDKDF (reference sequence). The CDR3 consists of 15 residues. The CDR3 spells CATSPLSGGYNEQFF. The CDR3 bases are TGTGCCACCAGTCCCCTTAGCGGGGGGTACAATGAGCAGTTCTTC. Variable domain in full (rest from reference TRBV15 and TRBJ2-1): DAMVIQNPRYQVTQFGKPVTLSCSQTLNHNVMYWYQQKSSQAPKLLFHYYDKDFNNEADTPDNFQSRRPNTSFCFLDIRSPGLGDTAMYLCATSPLSGGYNEQFFGPGTRLTVL.

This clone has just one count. CDR3 DNA: TGTGCCAGCAGCCAAGGGTCAGCAGGCTATGGCTACACCTTC. Translating it yields CASSQGSAGYGYTF. The chain has TRBV14 and TRBJ1-2; D is ambiguous. The V end was cut by 1 base, the J end by 4 bases, with 10 bases between. Germline V lookup: CDR1 SGHDN, CDR2 FVKESK. The CDR3 sequence is 14 residues long.

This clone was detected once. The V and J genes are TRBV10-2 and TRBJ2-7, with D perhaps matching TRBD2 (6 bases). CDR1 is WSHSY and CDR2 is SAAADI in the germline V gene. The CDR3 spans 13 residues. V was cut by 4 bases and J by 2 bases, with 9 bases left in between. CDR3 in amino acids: CASSGSGPYEQYF. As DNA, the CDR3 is TGCGCCAGCAGTGGGAGCGGGCCCTACGAGCAGTACTTC.

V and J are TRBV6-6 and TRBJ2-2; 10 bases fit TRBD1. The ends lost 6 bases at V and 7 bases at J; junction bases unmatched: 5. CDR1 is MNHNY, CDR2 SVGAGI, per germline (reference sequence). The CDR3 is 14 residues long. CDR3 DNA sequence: TGTGCCAGCAGCCGCGGACAGGGGGGCGGGGAGCTGTTTTTT. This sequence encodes CASSRGQGGGELFF.

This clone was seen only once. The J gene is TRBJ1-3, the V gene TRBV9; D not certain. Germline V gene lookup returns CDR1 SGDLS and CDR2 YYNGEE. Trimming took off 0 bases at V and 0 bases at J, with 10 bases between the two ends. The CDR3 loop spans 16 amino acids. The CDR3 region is CASSVDQARSGNTIYF. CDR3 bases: TGTGCCAGCAGCGTAGACCAGGCCCGCTCTGGAAACACCATATATTTT.

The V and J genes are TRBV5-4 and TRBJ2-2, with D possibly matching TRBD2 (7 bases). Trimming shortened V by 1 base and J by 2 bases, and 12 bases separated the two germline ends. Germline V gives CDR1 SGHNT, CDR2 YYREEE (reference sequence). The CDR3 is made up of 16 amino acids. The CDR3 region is CASSLSRGANTGELFF. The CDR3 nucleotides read TGTGCCAGCAGCTTGAGTCGGGGGGCAAACACCGGGGAGCTGTTTTTT.

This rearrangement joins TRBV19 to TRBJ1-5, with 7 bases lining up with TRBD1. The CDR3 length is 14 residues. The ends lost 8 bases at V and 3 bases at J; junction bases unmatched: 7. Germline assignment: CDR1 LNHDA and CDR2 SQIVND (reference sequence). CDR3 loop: CASWTGPSNQPQHF. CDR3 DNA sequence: TGTGCCAGTTGGACAGGCCCCTCCAATCAGCCCCAGCATTTT.

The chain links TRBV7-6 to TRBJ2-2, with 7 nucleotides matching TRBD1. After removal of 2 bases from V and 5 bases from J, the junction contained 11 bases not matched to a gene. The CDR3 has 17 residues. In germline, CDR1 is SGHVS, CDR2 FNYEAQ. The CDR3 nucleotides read TGTGCCAGCAGCTTACAAAGCTCCCCAGGGGGTACCGGGGAGCTGTTTTTT. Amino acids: CASSLQSSPGGTGELFF. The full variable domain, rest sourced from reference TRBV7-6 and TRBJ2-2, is GAGVSQSPRYKVTKRGQDVALRCDPISGHVSLYWYRQALGQGPEFLTYFNYEAQQDKSGLPNDRFSAERPEGSISTLTIQRTEQRDSAMYRCASSLQSSPGGTGELFFGEGSRLTVL.

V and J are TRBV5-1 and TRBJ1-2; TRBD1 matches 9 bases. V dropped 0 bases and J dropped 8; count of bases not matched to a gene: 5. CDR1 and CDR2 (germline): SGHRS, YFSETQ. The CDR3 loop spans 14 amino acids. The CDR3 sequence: CASSLEGTGTGYTF. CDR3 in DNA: TGCGCCAGCAGCTTGGAAGGGACAGGGACCGGCTACACCTTC. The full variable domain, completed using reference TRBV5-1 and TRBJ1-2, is KAGVTQTPRYLIKTRGQQVTLSCSPISGHRSVSWYQQTPGQGLQFLFEYFSETQRNKGNFPGRFSGRQFSNSRSEMNVSTLELGDSALYLCASSLEGTGTGYTFGSGTRLTVV.

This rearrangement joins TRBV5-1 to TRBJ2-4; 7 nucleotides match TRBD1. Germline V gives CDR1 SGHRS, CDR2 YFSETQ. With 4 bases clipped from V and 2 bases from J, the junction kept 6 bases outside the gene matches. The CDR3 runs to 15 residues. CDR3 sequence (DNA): TGCGCCAGCAGCCTCCAGGGGGAAACCAAAAACATTCAGTACTTC. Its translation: CASSLQGETKNIQYF.